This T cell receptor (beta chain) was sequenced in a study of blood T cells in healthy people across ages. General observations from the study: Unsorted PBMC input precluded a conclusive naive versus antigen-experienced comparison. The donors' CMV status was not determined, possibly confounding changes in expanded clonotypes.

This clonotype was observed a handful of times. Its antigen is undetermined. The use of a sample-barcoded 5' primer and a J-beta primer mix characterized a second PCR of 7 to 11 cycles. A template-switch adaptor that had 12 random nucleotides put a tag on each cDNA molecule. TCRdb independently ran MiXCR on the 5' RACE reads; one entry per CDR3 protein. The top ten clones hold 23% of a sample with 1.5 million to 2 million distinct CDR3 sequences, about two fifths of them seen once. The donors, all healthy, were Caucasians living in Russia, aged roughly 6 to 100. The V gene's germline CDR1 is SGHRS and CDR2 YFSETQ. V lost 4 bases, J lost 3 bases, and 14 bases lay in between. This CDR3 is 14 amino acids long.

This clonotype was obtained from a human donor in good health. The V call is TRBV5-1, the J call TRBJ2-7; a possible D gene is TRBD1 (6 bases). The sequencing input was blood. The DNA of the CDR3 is TGCGCCAGCAGCCCGGAAGGGACACTCTACGAGCAGTACTTC. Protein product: CASSPEGTLYEQYF.